This T cell receptor beta chain was sequenced in a study of shared clonotypes between healthy human individuals. Study-wide points: Shared clonotypes across all four donors exceeded non-shared ones in generation probability.

The junction had 10 bases not matched to a gene; V was cut back by 0 bases and J by 8 bases. CDR3 size: 16 residues. The germline V gene encodes CDR1 SGHDN and CDR2 FVKESK. At a deep level, the assay was run. Sequencing used immunoSEQ multiplex PCR; TCRdb keeps in-frame clones, though not all of them. The sample lists about 2.3 million clones, more than 85% occurring once. This clone is a singleton in its sample. Antigen unknown. Adults of Caucasian background living in Nashville, Tennessee made up all donors. Division of CD4+ cells produced a CD45RA+ naive subset and a CD45RA-negative memory subset. This rearrangement joins TRBV14 to TRBJ2-1; the match to TRBD2 covers 7 bases. This receptor was identified in a young man in good health. Some clones in this sample may be carry-over from other donors' samples. The sequenced sample consisted of naive CD4+ T cells from PBMCs. Subset indicated: CD45RA+ positively selected. The CDR3 sequence: CASSQDIGGRGYEQFF. CDR3 DNA: TGTGCCAGCAGCCAAGATATCGGCGGGAGAGGGTATGAGCAGTTCTTC.